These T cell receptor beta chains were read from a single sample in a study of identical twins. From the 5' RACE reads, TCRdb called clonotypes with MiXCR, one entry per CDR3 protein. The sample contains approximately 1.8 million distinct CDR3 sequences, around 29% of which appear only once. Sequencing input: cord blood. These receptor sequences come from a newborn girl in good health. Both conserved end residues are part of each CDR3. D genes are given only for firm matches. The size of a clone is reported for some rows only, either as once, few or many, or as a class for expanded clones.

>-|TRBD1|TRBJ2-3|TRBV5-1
CASSVDRVFTDTQYF
TGCGCCAGCAGCGTGGACAGGGTGTTCACAGATACGCAGTATTTT
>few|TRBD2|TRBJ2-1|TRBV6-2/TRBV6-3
CASTTGLVGGEQFF
TGTGCCAGCACGACGGGACTAGTAGGAGGTGAGCAGTTCTTC
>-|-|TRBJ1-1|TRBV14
CATTSGPVARTEAFF
TGTGCCACCACCAGTGGTCCAGTAGCCCGCACTGAAGCTTTCTTT
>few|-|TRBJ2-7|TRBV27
CASSLSAYWRGEQYF
TGTGCCAGCAGTTTATCCGCGTATTGGCGAGGCGAGCAGTACTTC
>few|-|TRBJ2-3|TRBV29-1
CSVSRLADTQYF
TGCAGCGTTTCTCGACTAGCAGATACGCAGTATTTT
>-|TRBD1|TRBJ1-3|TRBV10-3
CAISGTGPYSGNTIYF
TGTGCCATCAGCGGGACAGGGCCCTACTCTGGAAACACCATATATTTT
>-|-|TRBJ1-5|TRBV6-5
CASSGLYGNQPQHF
TGTGCCAGCAGCGGACTTTACGGGAATCAGCCCCAGCATTTT
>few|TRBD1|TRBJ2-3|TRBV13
CASSLEPGQGATDTQYF
TGTGCCAGCAGCTTAGAACCCGGACAGGGGGCTACAGATACGCAGTATTTT
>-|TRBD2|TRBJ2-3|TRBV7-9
CASSDPTGTSIYGTDTQYF
TGTGCCAGCAGCGATCCGACCGGGACTAGCATTTATGGGACAGATACGCAGTATTTT
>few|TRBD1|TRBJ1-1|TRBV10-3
CAIKRQGDTEAFF
TGTGCCATCAAGAGACAGGGGGACACTGAAGCTTTCTTT
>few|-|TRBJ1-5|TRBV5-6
CASSYLQNQPQHF
TGTGCCAGCAGCTACCTACAGAATCAGCCCCAGCATTTT
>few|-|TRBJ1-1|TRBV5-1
CASSRGWSTEAFF
TGCGCCAGCAGCAGGGGATGGAGCACTGAAGCTTTCTTT
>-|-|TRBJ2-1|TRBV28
CASSFPPLNEQFF
TGTGCCAGCAGTTTCCCCCCTCTAAATGAGCAGTTCTTC
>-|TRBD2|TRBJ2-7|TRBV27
CASGSSGRALFVRSGNEQYF
TGTGCCAGCGGGAGTTCCGGGAGGGCCCTCTTTGTTCGATCTGGCAATGAGCAGTACTTC
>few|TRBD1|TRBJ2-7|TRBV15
CATSIQGGTYEQYF
TGTGCCACCAGCATACAGGGGGGCACCTACGAGCAGTACTTC
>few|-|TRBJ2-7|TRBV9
CASSRKDVTYEQYF
TGTGCCAGCAGCCGAAAGGACGTAACCTACGAGCAGTACTTC
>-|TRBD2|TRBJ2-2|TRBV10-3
CAISEAGTSNTGELFF
TGTGCCATCAGTGAGGCCGGGACTAGTAACACCGGGGAGCTGTTTTTT
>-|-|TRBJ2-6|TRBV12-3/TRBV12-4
CASREVSGANVLTF
TGTGCCAGCCGTGAGGTCTCTGGGGCCAACGTCCTGACTTTC
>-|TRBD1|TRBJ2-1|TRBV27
CASSQRVQGAPNEQFF
TGTGCCAGCAGCCAGAGGGTGCAGGGGGCTCCCAATGAGCAGTTCTTC
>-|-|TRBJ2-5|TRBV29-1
CSVEGSRNEQYF
TGCAGCGTTGAGGGTAGCAGGAATGAGCAGTACTTC
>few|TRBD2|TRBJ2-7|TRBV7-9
CASSSIGTIGEQYF
TGTGCCAGCAGCTCGATAGGGACTATTGGAGAGCAGTACTTC
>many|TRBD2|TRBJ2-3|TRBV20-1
CSARVAGVDTQYF
TGCAGTGCTAGAGTTGCGGGAGTAGATACGCAGTATTTT
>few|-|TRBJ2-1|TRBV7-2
CASSLVLVEQFF
TGTGCCAGCAGCTTAGTTTTAGTTGAGCAGTTCTTC
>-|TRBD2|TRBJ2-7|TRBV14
CASSRLAGAGYEQYF
TGTGCCAGCAGCCGGCTAGCGGGAGCTGGCTACGAGCAGTACTTC
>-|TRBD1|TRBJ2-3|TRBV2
CASSEDRAPDTQYF
TGTGCCAGCAGTGAGGACAGGGCCCCAGATACGCAGTATTTT
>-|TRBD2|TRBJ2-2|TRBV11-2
CASSLGPSGGGTGELFF
TGTGCCAGCAGCTTAGGCCCTAGCGGGGGGGGTACCGGGGAGCTGTTTTTT
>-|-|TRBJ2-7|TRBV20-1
CSAPREGSPYNEQYF
TGCAGTGCCCCTCGAGAGGGATCCCCCTACAATGAGCAGTACTTC
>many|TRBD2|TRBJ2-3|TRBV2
CASSEGLARTDTQYF
TGCGCCAGCAGCGAGGGACTAGCCCGCACAGATACGCAGTATTTT
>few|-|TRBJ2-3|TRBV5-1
CASSLRQVSSTDTQYF
TGCGCCAGCAGCCTACGACAGGTATCTAGCACAGATACGCAGTATTTT
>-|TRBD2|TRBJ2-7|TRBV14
CASSHTLVWGLAASNEQYF
TGTGCCAGCAGCCATACCCTAGTATGGGGACTAGCCGCTTCCAATGAGCAGTACTTC
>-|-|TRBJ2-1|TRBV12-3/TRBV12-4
CAGSRTGTYNEQFF
TGTGCCGGCAGCCGAACCGGGACCTACAATGAGCAGTTCTTC
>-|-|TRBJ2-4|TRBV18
CASSPAGTKNIQYF
TGTGCCAGCTCACCGGCAGGGACGAAAAACATTCAGTACTTC
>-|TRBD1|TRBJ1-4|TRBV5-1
CASSSGTAEKLFF
TGCGCCAGCAGCTCGGGGACAGCCGAAAAACTGTTTTTT
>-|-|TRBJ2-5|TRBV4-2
CTSSQEVMLAYNEQYF
TGTACCAGCAGCCAAGAGGTCATGCTAGCCTATAATGAGCAGTACTTC
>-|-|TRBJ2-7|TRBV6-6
CASRDGSYNEQYF
TGTGCCAGCCGGGACGGCTCCTACAATGAGCAGTACTTC
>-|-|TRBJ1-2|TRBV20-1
CSARTPSYGYTF
TGCAGTGCCAGAACACCCAGCTATGGCTACACCTTC
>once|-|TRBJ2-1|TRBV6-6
CASSSSGWGEQFF
TGTGCCAGCAGTTCCTCGGGGTGGGGCGAGCAGTTCTTC
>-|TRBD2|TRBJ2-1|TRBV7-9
CASSRSGGALYNVQFF
TGTGCCAGCAGCCGAAGCGGGGGGGCCCTTTACAATGTGCAGTTCTTC
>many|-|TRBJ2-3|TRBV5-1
CASSLGTPTDTQYF
TGTGCCAGCAGCCTCGGGACTCCAACAGATACGCAGTATTTT
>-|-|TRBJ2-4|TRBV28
CASRPTRSQKNIQYF
TGTGCCAGCAGGCCTACTAGGAGTCAAAAAAACATTCAGTACTTC
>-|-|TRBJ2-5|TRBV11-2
CASSSLQSYNEQYF
TGTGCCAGCAGCTCCCTACAGAGCTACAATGAGCAGTACTTC
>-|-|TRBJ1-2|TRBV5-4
CASSVPGFRYGYTF
TGTGCCAGCAGCGTACCGGGATTCCGCTATGGCTACACCTTC
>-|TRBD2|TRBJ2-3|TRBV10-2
CASSLGPGLGRNMDTQYF
TGCGCCAGCAGTTTGGGTCCGGGACTAGGAAGGAACATGGATACGCAGTATTTT
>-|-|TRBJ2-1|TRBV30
CAWSVLGTGPYNEQFF
TGTGCCTGGAGTGTACTCGGAACGGGGCCCTACAATGAGCAGTTCTTC
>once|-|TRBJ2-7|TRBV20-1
CSARRTNSYNEQYF
TGCAGTGCCCGACGGACTAACTCCTACAATGAGCAGTACTTC
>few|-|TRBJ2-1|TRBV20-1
CSARPMGSYNEQFF
TGCAGTGCTAGACCTATGGGCTCCTACAATGAGCAGTTCTTC
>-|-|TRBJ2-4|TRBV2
CAGGTREIAKNIQYF
TGTGCCGGAGGTACACGTGAGATAGCCAAAAACATTCAGTACTTC
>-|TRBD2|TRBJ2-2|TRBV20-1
CSASQSLAGVQGELFF
TGCAGTGCTAGCCAATCACTAGCGGGAGTGCAGGGGGAGCTGTTTTTT
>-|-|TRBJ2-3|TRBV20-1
CSVTLTDTQYF
TGCAGTGTCACCCTCACAGATACGCAGTATTTT
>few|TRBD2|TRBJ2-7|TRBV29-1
CSVEGAKAGGTYEQYF
TGCAGCGTTGAGGGGGCTAAAGCGGGAGGGACCTACGAGCAGTACTTC
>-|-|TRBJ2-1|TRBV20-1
CSADLSYNEQFF
TGCAGCGCGGACCTCTCCTACAATGAGCAGTTCTTC
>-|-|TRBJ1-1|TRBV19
CASSIILGNTEAFF
TGTGCCAGTAGTATAATTCTCGGGAACACTGAAGCTTTCTTT
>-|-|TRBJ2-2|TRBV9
CASSVGAGKYTGELFF
TGTGCCAGCAGCGTTGGAGCGGGCAAATACACCGGGGAGCTGTTTTTT
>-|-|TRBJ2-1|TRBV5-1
CASSLVIDQHRFF
TGCGCCAGCAGCCTGGTCATAGATCAACATCGGTTCTTC
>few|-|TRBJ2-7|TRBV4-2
CASSSVRLPYEQYF
TGTGCCAGCAGCTCCGTAAGATTACCCTACGAGCAGTACTTC
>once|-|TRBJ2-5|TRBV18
CASSPLPGKQETQYF
TGTGCCAGCTCACCACTACCAGGGAAGCAAGAGACCCAGTACTTC
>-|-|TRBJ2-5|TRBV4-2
CASSQASIGLEETQYF
TGTGCCAGCAGCCAAGCTTCAATCGGTCTGGAGGAGACCCAGTACTTC
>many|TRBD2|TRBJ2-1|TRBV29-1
CSVQTSANPYNEQFF
TGCAGCGTCCAAACTAGCGCCAACCCCTACAATGAGCAGTTCTTC